The T cell receptor beta chain under discussion was sequenced for a study of cytomegalovirus exposure and HLA in healthy donors. Regarding the study as a whole: In a later analysis, CMV-associated beta chains were mostly HLA-associated, it appeared. The study recorded 150 to 200 TCR beta chains that were cytomegalovirus-associated.

V was shortened by 0 bases and J by 0 bases, with 10 bases between the two germline ends. Per germline, CDR1 SGDLS and CDR2 YYNGEE. The CDR3 runs to 15 residues. Researchers ran the PCR with 60 Vbeta and 13 Jbeta primers. Using immunoSEQ multiplex PCR, the repertoire was profiled, and TCRdb retains in-frame clones only, with some absent. The table lists 130,000 or so clones, approximately 79% of them singletons. For this clone: The antigen is unknown.

The sequenced sample consisted of PBMCs. The sequence was obtained from a man younger than 35 in good health and CMV-seropositive. V usage is TRBV9 and J usage is TRBJ2-7; D perhaps matches TRBD2 (7 bases). CDR3 nucleotide sequence: TGTGCCAGCAGCGTAGAGGGGGGGAGCTCCTACGAGCAGTACTTC. It yields the protein CASSVEGGSSYEQYF.